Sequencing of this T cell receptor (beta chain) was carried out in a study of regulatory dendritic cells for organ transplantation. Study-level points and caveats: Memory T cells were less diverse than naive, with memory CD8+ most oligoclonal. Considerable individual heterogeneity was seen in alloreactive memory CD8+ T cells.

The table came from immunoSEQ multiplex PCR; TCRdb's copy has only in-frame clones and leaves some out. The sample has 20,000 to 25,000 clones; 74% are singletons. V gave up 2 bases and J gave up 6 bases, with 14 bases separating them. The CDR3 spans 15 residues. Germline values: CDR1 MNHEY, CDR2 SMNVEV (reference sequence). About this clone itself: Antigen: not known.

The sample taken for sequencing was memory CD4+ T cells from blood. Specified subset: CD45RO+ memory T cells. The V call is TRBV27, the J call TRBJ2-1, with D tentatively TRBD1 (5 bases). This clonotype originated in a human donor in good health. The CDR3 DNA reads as TGTGCCAGCAGTTTAGGAGACAGCAACTGCAATGAGCAGTTCTTC. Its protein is CASSLGDSNCNEQFF.